The 20 T cell receptor beta chains listed next were all sequenced from one sample in a study of post-analysis software for immune sequencing data. The TCR beta cDNA libraries contained unique molecular identifiers. TCRdb re-called the PCR reads through MiXCR, storing one row per CDR3 protein. This table has hundreds of thousands of distinct CDR3 sequences, around 27% appearing once. Whole-study findings and limits: When patients were compared with controls, five TRBV segments were more frequent, TRBV5-6, TRBV5-1 and TRBV20-1 among them.

These receptors are not linked to any known antigen. The sequencing sample was made of blood. These receptors all come from a girl aged 5 to 17 with multiple sclerosis.

V usage is TRBV20-1 and J usage is TRBJ1-2; no reliable D call. The CDR3 has 15 amino acids. From germline, CDR1 is DFQATT and CDR2 SNEGSKA (reference sequence). Trimming removed 6 bases from V and 1 base from J, with 18 bases in between. The CDR3 DNA reads as TGCAGTGCAAAACCGGGTGATTTAGTTAACTATGGCTACACCTTC. This gives the protein CSAKPGDLVNYGYTF.

The chain is built from TRBV15 and TRBJ2-5; weak D call: TRBD1 (6 bases). This CDR3 is 14 amino acids long. Trimming pared 4 bases from V and 1 base from J, leaving 10 bases between. CDR1 is LNHNV and CDR2 is YYDKDF in the germline V gene (reference sequence). The CDR3 protein is CATSKDRSQETQYF. The CDR3 nucleotides are TGTGCCACCAGCAAAGACAGGTCCCAAGAGACCCAGTACTTC.

J is TRBJ1-1 and V is TRBV6-6; 9 bases agree with TRBD1. Germline V gene lookup returns CDR1 MNHNY and CDR2 SVGAGI (reference sequence). This CDR3 has 15 amino acids. J gave up 3 bases and V 0 bases, and 2 bases lay outside the gene matches. In nucleotides, the CDR3 is TGTGCCAGCAGTTACTCACAGGGGGCGGACACTGAAGCTTTCTTT. This codes for CASSYSQGADTEAFF.

The chain employs TRBV12-3 or TRBV12-4 and TRBJ2-3, with 11 positions matching TRBD2. V was pared by 6 bases and J by 5 bases, with 10 bases of the junction left unmatched. This CDR3 is 16 amino acids long. In DNA form, the CDR3 reads TGTGCCAGCAGCGGCGATAGCGGGGGGGGAGGAGATACGCAGTATTTT. It codes for CASSGDSGGGGDTQYF.

Regarding this clonotype: A much larger clone lies one base from this, so it may be a read error. Because the CDR3's place on the DNA is in doubt, the DNA is left out and the CDR3 is given as listed by TCRdb. The gene calls are TRBV20-1 and TRBJ2-7; TRBD2 reflects the table's D call only, with no check against the DNA. CDR1 DFQATT and CDR2 SNEGSKA come from the germline V gene (reference sequence). The CDR3 has 16 residues if both end residues are counted. CDR3 sequence: CSARDWAGGTQETRYF.

The V call is TRBV6-5, the J call TRBJ1-4, with D tentatively TRBD1 (5 bases). Germline assignment: CDR1 MNHEY and CDR2 SVGAGI. V was shortened by 2 bases and J by 5 bases, with 12 bases between the two germline ends. This CDR3 has 15 amino acids. CDR3 sequence reads: CASSYGGGTNEKLFF. In DNA form, the CDR3 reads TGTGCCAGCAGTTACGGGGGAGGGACCAATGAAAAACTGTTTTTT.

This clonotype has only a few counts. The chain employs TRBV27 and TRBJ1-1; 8 bases are shared with TRBD1. Germline assignment: CDR1 MNHEY and CDR2 SMNVEV (reference sequence). J was trimmed by 3 bases and V by 8 bases; bases with no gene match: 8. There are 14 residues in the CDR3. CDR3 DNA: TGTGCCAGCTCCGTTACAGGGGGTTACACTGAAGCTTTCTTT. Its translation is CASSVTGGYTEAFF.

This clonotype has just a few counts. The chain is built from TRBV11-2 and TRBJ2-7, with a weak D call TRBD1 (6 bases). The germline CDR1 and CDR2 sequences are SGHAT and FQNNGV. The CDR3 totals 13 residues. V was shortened by 3 bases and J by 4 bases, with 10 bases between the two germline ends. The CDR3 is CASSFGQTYEQYF. CDR3 coding DNA: TGTGCCAGCAGCTTTGGACAGACTTACGAGCAGTACTTC.

CDR3 in amino acids: CATSGRGTDTQYF. The CDR3 bases are TGTGCCACTAGCGGGAGAGGGACAGATACGCAGTATTTT. V gene TRBV28 combines with J gene TRBJ2-3; 10 nucleotides match TRBD2. Germline V lookup: CDR1 MDHEN, CDR2 SYDVKM. The CDR3 is 13 residues long. V lost 10 bases, J lost 3 bases, and 4 bases stayed unmatched.

This chain links TRBV29-1 with TRBJ2-3; 14 nucleotides agree with TRBD2. The CDR3 loop spans 20 amino acids. V shed 3 bases and J 4 bases; nucleotides not matched to a gene: 18. From germline, CDR1 is SQVTM and CDR2 ANQGSEA. In nucleotides, the CDR3 is TGCAGCGTTGACGCGCTAGCCGGGACTAGCGGGAGTGGGTCCCCAGATACGCAGTATTTT. Residues: CSVDALAGTSGSGSPDTQYF.

This clonotype showed up just a few times. V usage is TRBV20-1 and J usage is TRBJ2-7, with D unclear. There are 12 residues in the CDR3. CDR1 and CDR2 from the germline V gene are DFQATT and SNEGSKA (reference sequence). Trimming pared 5 bases from V and 2 bases from J, leaving 10 bases between. The CDR3 spells CSASDLTYEQYF. In DNA form, the CDR3 reads TGCAGTGCTTCGGACCTGACCTACGAGCAGTACTTC.

The chain carries TRBV4-3 and TRBJ1-6; D is unclear. The germline V gene encodes CDR1 LGHNA and CDR2 YSLEER. The CDR3 is made up of 14 amino acids. With 0 bases removed from V and 9 bases from J, the gap between germline ends came to 9 bases. The chain's CDR3 is CASSQDYRASPLHF. As DNA, the CDR3 is TGCGCCAGCAGCCAAGACTACCGAGCTTCACCCCTCCACTTT.

The table lists this clonotype with a count of one. CDR3 sequence (DNA): TGTGCCAGCAGCCAAGATCCCGGTAGTATCACTGAAGCTTTCTTT. Translated: CASSQDPGSITEAFF. V gene TRBV4-2 combines with J gene TRBJ1-1; D is ambiguous. The CDR3 loop spans 15 amino acids. CDR1 LGHNA and CDR2 YNFKEQ come from the germline V gene. With 0 bases removed from V and 4 bases from J, the gap between germline ends came to 12 bases.

This clonotype has at least ten counts. The chain employs TRBV7-6 and TRBJ2-3, with 11 bases aligning to TRBD2. Looked up from germline, CDR1 is SGHVS and CDR2 is FNYEAQ. V gave up 4 bases and J gave up 3 bases; unmatched junction bases: 0. The CDR3 is made up of 14 amino acids. CDR3 DNA sequence: TGTGCCAGCAGCTCTAGCGGGGGGACAGATACGCAGTATTTT. Its translation is CASSSSGGTDTQYF.

The chain couples TRBV3-1 to TRBJ2-1; possibly TRBD2 for D (7 bases). Per the germline V gene, CDR1 is LGHDT and CDR2 is YNNKEL (reference sequence). V was cut by 0 bases and J by 5 bases, with 17 bases left in between. The CDR3 totals 17 residues. This CDR3 is CASSQDIGGGENNEQFF. CDR3 coding DNA: TGTGCCAGCAGCCAAGATATAGGAGGGGGGGAGAACAATGAGCAGTTCTTC.

This clonotype was seen a handful of times. The V gene is TRBV7-2, the J gene TRBJ2-3; D possibly corresponds to TRBD2 (6 bases). The V and J ends lost 11 bases and 0 bases respectively, with 12 bases between them. The CDR3 spans 13 residues. CDR1 SGHTA and CDR2 FQGNSA come from the germline V gene. CDR3 sequence (DNA): TGTGCCCTGGGGGGAGAAAGCACAGATACGCAGTATTTT. This gives the protein CALGGESTDTQYF.

The chain uses TRBV7-2 and TRBJ2-6; D tentatively reads TRBD1 or TRBD2 (5 bases each). Germline lookup yields CDR1 SGHTA and CDR2 FQGNSA. The V end was cut by 1 base, the J end by 1 base, with 11 bases between. The CDR3 runs to 17 residues. CDR3 sequence (DNA): TGTGCCAGCAGCTTAGTTCGGGGCAAATCTGGGGCCAACGTCCTGACTTTC. Its protein product is CASSLVRGKSGANVLTF.

This chain uses TRBV7-2 with TRBJ2-4; D perhaps matches TRBD1 (6 bases). CDR3 length equals 17 residues. V was shortened by 5 bases and J by 7 bases, with 24 bases between the two germline ends. The germline V gene has CDR1 SGHTA and CDR2 FQGNSA. The CDR3 DNA sequence: TGTGCCAGCAGCCCGAGGCCCGGCCAGGGGAGTGCCAACATTCAGTACTTC. Its protein product is CASSPRPGQGSANIQYF.

This clonotype was seen only once. This chain links TRBV3-1 with TRBJ1-2; D is unclear. CDR3 length: 12 amino acids. V lost 6 bases and J 6 bases, leaving 11 bases between the germline ends. Germline values: CDR1 LGHDT, CDR2 YNNKEL (reference sequence). The CDR3 bases are TGTGCCAGCAGTCGAAACACGGATGGCTACACCTTC. Translated: CASSRNTDGYTF.

This chain joins TRBV29-1 and TRBJ2-1; unclear D gene. CDR3 length: 11 residues. CDR1 and CDR2 from the germline V gene are SQVTM and ANQGSEA. V was shortened by 3 bases and J by 7 bases, with 7 bases between the two germline ends. In DNA, the CDR3 is TGCAGCGTTGAGCTCAAGAATGAGCAGTTCTTC. Translating gives CSVELKNEQFF.